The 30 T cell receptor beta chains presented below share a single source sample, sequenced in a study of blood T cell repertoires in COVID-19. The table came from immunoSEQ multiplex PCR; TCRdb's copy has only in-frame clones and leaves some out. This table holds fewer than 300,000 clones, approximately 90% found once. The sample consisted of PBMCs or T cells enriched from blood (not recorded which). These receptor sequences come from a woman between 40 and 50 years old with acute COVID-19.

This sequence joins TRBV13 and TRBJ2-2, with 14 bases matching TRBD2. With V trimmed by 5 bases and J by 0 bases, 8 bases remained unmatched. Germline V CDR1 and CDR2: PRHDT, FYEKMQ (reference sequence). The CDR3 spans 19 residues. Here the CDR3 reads CASSLRGLAGATNTGELFF. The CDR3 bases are TGTGCCAGCAGCCTCCGGGGACTAGCGGGAGCCACGAACACCGGGGAGCTGTTTTTT.

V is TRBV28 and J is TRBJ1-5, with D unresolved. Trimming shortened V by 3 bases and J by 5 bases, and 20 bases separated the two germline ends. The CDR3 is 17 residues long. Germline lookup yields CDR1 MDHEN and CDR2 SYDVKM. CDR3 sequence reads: CASSLELGSADDQPQHF. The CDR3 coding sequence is TGTGCCAGCAGTTTGGAGTTGGGGAGCGCCGACGATCAGCCCCAGCATTTT. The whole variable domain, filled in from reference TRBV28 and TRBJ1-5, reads DVKVTQSSRYLVKRTGEKVFLECVQDMDHENMFWYRQDPGLGLRLIYFSYDVKMKEKGDIPEGYSVSREKKERFSLILESASTNQTSMYLCASSLELGSADDQPQHFGDGTRLSIL.

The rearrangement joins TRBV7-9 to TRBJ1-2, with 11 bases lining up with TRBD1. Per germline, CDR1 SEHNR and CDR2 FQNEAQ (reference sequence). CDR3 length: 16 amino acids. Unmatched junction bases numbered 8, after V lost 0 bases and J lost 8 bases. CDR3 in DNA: TGTGCCAGCAGCTTAGCGTCCGGACAGGGGGCACTCGGCTACACCTTC. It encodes CASSLASGQGALGYTF. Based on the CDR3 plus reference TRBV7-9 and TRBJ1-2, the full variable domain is DTGVSQNPRHKITKRGQNVTFRCDPISEHNRLYWYRQTLGQGPEFLTYFQNEAQLEKSRLLSDRFSAERPKGSFSTLEIQRTEQGDSAMYLCASSLASGQGALGYTFGSGTRLTVV.

DNA of the CDR3: TGTGCCAGTAGTATATTGCGGGAGGGCATGGATGAGCAGTTCTTC. The encoded protein is CASSILREGMDEQFF. This chain joins TRBV19 and TRBJ2-1; 9 nucleotides align to TRBD2. The V gene end was trimmed by 2 bases and the J gene end by 8 bases; junction bases not matched to a gene: 7. Germline CDR1 LNHDA, CDR2 SQIVND (reference sequence). This CDR3 is built from 15 residues.

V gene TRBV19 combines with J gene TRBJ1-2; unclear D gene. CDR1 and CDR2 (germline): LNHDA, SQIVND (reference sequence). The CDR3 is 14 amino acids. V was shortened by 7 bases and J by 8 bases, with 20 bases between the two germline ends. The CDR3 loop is CASISPSRASGYTF. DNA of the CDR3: TGTGCCAGTATATCCCCCTCGCGAGCCTCCGGCTACACCTTC.

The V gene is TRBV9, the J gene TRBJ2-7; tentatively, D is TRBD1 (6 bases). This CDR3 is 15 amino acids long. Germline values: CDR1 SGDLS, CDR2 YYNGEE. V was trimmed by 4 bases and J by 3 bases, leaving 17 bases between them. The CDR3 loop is CASSPPGTYYYEQYV. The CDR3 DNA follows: TGTGCCAGCAGCCCCCCCGGGACATACTACTACGAGCAGTACGTC.

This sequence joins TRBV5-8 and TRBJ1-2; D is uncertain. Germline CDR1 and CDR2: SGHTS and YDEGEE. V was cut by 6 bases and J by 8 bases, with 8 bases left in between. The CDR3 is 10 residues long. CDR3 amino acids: CASTAGGYTF. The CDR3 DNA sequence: TGTGCCAGCACCGCGGGGGGCTACACCTTC. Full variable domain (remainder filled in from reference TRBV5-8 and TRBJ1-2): EAGVTQSPTHLIKTRGQQATLRCSPISGHTSVYWYQQALGLGLQFLLWYDEGEERNRGNFPPRFSGRQFPNYSSELNVNALELEDSALYLCASTAGGYTFGSGTRLTVV.

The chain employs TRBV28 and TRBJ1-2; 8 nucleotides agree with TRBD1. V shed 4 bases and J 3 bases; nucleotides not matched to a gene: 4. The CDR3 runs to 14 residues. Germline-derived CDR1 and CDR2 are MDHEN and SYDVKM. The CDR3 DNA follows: TGTGCCAGCAGTTCCGCGGACAGGGACTATGGCTACACCTTC. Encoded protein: CASSSADRDYGYTF.

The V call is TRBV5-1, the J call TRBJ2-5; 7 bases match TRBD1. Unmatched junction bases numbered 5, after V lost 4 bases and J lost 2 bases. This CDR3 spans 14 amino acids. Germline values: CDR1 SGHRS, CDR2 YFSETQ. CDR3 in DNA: TGCGCCAGCAGCGGGGGACAGCTACAAGAGACCCAGTACTTC. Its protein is CASSGGQLQETQYF. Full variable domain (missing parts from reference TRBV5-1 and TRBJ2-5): KAGVTQTPRYLIKTRGQQVTLSCSPISGHRSVSWYQQTPGQGLQFLFEYFSETQRNKGNFPGRFSGRQFSNSRSEMNVSTLELGDSALYLCASSGGQLQETQYFGPGTRLLVL.

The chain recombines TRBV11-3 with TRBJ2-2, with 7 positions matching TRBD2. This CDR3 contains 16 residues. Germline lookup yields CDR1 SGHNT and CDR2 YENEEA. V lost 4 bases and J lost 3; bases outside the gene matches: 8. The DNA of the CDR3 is TGTGCCAGCAGCTCGGTGGGTCTAGCGGACACCGGGGAGCTGTTTTTT. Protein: CASSSVGLADTGELFF. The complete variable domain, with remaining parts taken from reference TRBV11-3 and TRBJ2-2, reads EAGVVQSPRYKIIEKKQPVAFWCNPISGHNTLYWYLQNLGQGPELLIRYENEEAVDDSQLPKDRFSAERLKGVDSTLKIQPAELGDSAVYLCASSSVGLADTGELFFGEGSRLTVL.

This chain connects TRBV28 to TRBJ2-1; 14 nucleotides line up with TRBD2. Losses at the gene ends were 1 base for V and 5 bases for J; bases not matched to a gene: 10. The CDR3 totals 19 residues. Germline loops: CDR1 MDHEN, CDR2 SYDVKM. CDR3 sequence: CASSLFLTTSGRANNEQFF. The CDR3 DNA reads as TGTGCCAGCAGTTTATTCTTAACGACTAGCGGGAGGGCGAACAATGAGCAGTTCTTC.

The CDR3 region is CATSDSKTGNYGYTF. CDR3 coding DNA: TGTGCCACCAGTGATTCAAAGACAGGGAACTATGGCTACACCTTC. The V and J genes are TRBV24-1 and TRBJ1-2; 7 bases agree with TRBD1. The germline V gene encodes CDR1 KGHDR and CDR2 SFDVKD. The J segment lost 2 bases and the V segment lost 2 bases, leaving 4 bases of the junction unmatched. This CDR3 spans 15 amino acids.

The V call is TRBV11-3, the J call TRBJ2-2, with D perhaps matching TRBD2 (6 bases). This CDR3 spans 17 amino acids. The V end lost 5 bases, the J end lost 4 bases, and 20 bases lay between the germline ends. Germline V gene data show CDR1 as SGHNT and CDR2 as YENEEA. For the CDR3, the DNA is TGTGCCAGCAGCCCCCCTGGGGGGAGACGGCGCACCGGGGAGCTGTTTTTT. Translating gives CASSPPGGRRRTGELFF. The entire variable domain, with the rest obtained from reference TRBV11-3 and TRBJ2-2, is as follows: EAGVVQSPRYKIIEKKQPVAFWCNPISGHNTLYWYLQNLGQGPELLIRYENEEAVDDSQLPKDRFSAERLKGVDSTLKIQPAELGDSAVYLCASSPPGGRRRTGELFFGEGSRLTVL.

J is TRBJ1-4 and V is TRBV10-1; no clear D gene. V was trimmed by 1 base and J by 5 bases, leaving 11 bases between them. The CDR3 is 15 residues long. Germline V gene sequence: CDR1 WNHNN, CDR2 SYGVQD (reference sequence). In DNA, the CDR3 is TGCGCCAGCAGTGAGTTGGGCAGCAAAAATGAAAAACTGTTTTTT. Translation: CASSELGSKNEKLFF.

The CDR3 here is CASSRDRSYGYTF. In DNA, the CDR3 is TGCGCCAGCAGCCGAGACAGAAGCTATGGCTACACCTTC. The chain employs TRBV4-3 and TRBJ1-2; D might be TRBD1 (5 bases). V was cut by 4 bases and J by 4 bases, with 10 bases left in between. The CDR3 consists of 13 residues. Germline lookup yields CDR1 LGHNA and CDR2 YSLEER.

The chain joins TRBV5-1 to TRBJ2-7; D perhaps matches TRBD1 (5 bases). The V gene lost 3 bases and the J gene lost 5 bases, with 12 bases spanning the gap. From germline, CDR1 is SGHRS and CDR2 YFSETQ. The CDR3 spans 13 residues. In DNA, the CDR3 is TGCGCCAGCAGCTGGCAGGGCACCCACGAGCAGTACTTC. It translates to CASSWQGTHEQYF.

CDR3 amino acids: CASSPRGGEGVPYNEQFF. The DNA of the CDR3 is TGTGCCAGCTCACCACGCGGGGGCGAGGGGGTCCCCTACAATGAGCAGTTCTTC. This chain uses TRBV18 with TRBJ2-1, with D tentatively TRBD2 (7 bases). The CDR3 consists of 18 residues. From germline, CDR1 is KGHSH and CDR2 LQKENI. Between the trimmed V and J ends, which lost 1 base and 2 bases, there was a span of 18 bases.

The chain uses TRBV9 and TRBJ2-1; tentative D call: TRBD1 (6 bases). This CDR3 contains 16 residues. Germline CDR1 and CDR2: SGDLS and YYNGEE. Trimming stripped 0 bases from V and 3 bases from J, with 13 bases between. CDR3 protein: CASSVELGANYNEQFF. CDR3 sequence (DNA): TGTGCCAGCAGCGTAGAATTGGGGGCTAACTACAATGAGCAGTTCTTC.

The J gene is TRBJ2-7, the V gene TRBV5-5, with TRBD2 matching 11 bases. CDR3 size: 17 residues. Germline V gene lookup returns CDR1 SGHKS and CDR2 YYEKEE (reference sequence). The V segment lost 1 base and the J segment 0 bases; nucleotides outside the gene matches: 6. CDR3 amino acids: CASSLRLAGSASYEQYF. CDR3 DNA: TGTGCCAGCAGCTTGAGACTAGCGGGGTCGGCCTCCTACGAGCAGTACTTC.

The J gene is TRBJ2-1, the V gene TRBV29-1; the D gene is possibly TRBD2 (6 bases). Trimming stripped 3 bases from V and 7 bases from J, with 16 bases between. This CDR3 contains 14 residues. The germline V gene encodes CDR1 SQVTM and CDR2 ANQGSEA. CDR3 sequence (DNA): TGCAGCGTTGAGTGGGACTTTGAGGGGAATGAGCAGTTCTTC. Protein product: CSVEWDFEGNEQFF.

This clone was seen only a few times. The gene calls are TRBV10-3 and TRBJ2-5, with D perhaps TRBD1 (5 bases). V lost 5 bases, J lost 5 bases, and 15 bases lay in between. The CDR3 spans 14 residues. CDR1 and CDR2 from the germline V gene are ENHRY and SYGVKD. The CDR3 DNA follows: TGTGCCATCAGTACGGGCAGGGTCCCCGAGACCCAGTACTTC. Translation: CAISTGRVPETQYF.

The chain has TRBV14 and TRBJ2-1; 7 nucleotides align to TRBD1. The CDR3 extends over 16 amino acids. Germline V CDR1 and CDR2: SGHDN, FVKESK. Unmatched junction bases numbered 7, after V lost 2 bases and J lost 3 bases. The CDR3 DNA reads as TGTGCCAGCAGCCAATTGGGCAGGGGGATCTACAATGAGCAGTTCTTC. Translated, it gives CASSQLGRGIYNEQFF.

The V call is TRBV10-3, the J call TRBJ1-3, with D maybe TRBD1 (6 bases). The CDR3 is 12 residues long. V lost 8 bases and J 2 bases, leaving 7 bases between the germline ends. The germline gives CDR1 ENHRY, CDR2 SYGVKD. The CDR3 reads CAIGTTGNTIYF. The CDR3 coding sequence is TGTGCCATCGGGACAACTGGAAACACCATATATTTT.

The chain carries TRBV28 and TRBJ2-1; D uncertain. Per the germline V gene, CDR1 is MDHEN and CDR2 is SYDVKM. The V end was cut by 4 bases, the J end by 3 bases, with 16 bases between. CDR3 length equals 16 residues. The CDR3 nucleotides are TGTGCCAGCAGTTCTAGAAACACGGAAATCTACAATGAGCAGTTCTTC. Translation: CASSSRNTEIYNEQFF.

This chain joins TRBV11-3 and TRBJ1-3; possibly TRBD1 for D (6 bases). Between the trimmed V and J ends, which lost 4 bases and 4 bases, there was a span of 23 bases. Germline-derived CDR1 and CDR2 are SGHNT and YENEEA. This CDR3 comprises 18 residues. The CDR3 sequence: CASSSHSTATGSGNTIYF. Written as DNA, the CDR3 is TGTGCCAGCAGCTCGCATAGCACCGCTACAGGGAGCGGAAACACCATATATTTT.

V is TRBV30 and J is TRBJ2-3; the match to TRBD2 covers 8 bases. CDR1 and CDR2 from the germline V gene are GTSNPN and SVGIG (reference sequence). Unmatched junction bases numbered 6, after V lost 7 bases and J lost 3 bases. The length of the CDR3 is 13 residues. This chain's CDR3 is CAYERELTDTQYF. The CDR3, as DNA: TGTGCCTATGAGCGGGAGCTGACAGATACGCAGTATTTT.

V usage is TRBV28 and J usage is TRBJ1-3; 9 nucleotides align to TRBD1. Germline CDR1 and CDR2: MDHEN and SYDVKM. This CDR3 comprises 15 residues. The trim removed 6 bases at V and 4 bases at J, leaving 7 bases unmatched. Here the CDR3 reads CASSQGQGYGNTIYF. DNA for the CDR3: TGTGCCAGCAGCCAGGGACAGGGATACGGAAACACCATATATTTT.

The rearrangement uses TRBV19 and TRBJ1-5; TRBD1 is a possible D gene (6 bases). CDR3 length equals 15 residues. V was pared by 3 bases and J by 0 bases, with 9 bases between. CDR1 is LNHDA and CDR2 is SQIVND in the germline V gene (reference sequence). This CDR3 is CASSIGQISNQPQHF. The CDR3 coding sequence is TGTGCCAGTAGTATCGGACAGATTAGCAATCAGCCCCAGCATTTT.

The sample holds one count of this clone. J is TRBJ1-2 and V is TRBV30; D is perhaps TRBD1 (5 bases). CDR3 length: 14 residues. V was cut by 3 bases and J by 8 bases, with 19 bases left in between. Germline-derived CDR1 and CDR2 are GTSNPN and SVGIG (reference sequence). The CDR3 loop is CAWSPNLGGRGYTF. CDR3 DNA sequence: TGTGCCTGGAGCCCAAACCTCGGGGGACGGGGCTACACCTTC.

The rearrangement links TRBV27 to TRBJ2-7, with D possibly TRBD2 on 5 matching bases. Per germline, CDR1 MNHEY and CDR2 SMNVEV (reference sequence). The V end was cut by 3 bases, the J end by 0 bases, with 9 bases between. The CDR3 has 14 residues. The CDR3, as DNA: TGTGCCAGCAGTTTCGGGATCACCTCCTACGAGCAGTACTTC. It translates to CASSFGITSYEQYF.